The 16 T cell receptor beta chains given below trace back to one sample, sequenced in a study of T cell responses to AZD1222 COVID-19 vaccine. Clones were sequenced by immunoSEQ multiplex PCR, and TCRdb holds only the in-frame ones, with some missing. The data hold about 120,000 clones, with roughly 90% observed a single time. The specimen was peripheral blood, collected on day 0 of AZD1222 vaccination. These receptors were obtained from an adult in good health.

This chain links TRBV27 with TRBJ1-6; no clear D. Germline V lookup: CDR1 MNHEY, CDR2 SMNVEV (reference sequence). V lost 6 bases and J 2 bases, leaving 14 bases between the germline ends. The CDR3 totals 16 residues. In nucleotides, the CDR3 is TGTGCCAGCAGGCCTGAGGCAGTTGCCTATAATTCACCCCTCCACTTT. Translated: CASRPEAVAYNSPLHF.

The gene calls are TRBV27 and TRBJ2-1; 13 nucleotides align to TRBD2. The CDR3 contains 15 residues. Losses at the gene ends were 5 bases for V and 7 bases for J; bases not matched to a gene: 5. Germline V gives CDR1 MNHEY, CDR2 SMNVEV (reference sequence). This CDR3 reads CASSARTSGGNEQFF. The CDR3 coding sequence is TGTGCCAGCAGTGCACGGACTAGCGGGGGTAATGAGCAGTTCTTC.

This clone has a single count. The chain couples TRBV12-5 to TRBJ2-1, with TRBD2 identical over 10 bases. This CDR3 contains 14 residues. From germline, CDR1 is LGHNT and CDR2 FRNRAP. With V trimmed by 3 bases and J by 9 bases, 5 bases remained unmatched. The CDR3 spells CASGFQRGGSEQFF. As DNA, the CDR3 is TGTGCTAGTGGTTTCCAGCGGGGGGGCTCTGAGCAGTTCTTC. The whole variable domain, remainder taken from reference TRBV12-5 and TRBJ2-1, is DARVTQTPRHKVTEMGQEVTMRCQPILGHNTVFWYRQTMMQGLELLAYFRNRAPLDDSGMPKDRFSAEMPDATLATLKIQPSEPRDSAVYFCASGFQRGGSEQFFGPGTRLTVL.

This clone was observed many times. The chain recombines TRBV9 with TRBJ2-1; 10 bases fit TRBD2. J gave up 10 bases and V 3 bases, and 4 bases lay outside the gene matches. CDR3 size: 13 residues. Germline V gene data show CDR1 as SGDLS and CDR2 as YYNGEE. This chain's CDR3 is CASSGLAGGEQFF. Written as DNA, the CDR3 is TGTGCCAGCAGCGGACTAGCGGGCGGGGAGCAGTTCTTC.

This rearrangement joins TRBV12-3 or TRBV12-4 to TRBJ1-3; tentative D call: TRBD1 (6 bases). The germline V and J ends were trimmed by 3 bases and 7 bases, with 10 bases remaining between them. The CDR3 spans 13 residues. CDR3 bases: TGTGCCAGCAGTTTTGGACAGTTGAACACCATATATTTT. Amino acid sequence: CASSFGQLNTIYF.

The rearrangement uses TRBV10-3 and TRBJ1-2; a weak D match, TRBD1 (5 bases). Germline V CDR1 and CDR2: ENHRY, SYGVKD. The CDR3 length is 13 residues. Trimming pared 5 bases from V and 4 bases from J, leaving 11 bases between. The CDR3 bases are TGTGCCATCAGTTCCGGGACCTTCTATGGCTACACCTTC. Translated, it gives CAISSGTFYGYTF.

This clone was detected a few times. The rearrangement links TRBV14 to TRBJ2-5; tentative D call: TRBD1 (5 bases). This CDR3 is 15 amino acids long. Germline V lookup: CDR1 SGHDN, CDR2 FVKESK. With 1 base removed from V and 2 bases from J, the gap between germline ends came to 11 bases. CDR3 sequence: CASSQGGKGQETQYF. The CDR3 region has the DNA TGTGCCAGCAGCCAAGGGGGAAAGGGGCAAGAGACCCAGTACTTC.

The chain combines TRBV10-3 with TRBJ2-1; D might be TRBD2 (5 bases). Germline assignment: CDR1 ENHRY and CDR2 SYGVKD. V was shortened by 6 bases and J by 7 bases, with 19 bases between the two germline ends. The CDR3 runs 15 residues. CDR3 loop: CAISGVTDRLNEQFF. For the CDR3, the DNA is TGTGCCATCAGCGGGGTCACGGACCGTCTTAATGAGCAGTTCTTC.

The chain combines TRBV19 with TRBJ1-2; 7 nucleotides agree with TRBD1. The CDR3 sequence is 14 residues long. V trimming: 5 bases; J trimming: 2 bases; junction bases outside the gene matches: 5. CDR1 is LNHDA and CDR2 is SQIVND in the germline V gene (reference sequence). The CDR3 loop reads CASSGTAYNYGYTF. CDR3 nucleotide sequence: TGTGCCAGTAGTGGGACAGCTTACAACTATGGCTACACCTTC. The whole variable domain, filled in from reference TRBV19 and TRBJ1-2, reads DGGITQSPKYLFRKEGQNVTLSCEQNLNHDAMYWYRQDPGQGLRLIYYSQIVNDFQKGDIAEGYSVSREKKESFPLTVTSAQKNPTAFYLCASSGTAYNYGYTFGSGTRLTVV.

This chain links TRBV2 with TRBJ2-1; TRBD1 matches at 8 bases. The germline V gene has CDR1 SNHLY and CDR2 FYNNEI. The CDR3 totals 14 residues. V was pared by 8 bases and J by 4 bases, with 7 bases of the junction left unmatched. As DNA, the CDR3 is TGTGCCAGCTCGGACAGGGCATCGTACAATGAGCAGTTCTTC. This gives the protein CASSDRASYNEQFF.

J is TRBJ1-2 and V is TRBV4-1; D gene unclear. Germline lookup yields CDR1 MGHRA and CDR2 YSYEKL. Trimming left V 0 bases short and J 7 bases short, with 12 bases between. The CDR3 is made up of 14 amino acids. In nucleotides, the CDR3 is TGCGCCAGCAGCCAAGATGGTCTGAAACGTGGCTACACCTTC. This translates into CASSQDGLKRGYTF.

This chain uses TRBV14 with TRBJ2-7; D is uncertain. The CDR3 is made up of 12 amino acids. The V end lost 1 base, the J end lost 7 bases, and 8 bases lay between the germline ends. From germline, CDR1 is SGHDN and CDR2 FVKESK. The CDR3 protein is CASSQVIGEQYF. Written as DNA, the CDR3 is TGTGCCAGCAGCCAAGTGATAGGAGAGCAGTACTTC. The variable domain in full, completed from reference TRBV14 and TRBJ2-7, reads EAGVTQFPSHSVIEKGQTVTLRCDPISGHDNLYWYRRVMGKEIKFLLHFVKESKQDESGMPNNRFLAERTGGTYSTLKVQPAELEDSGVYFCASSQVIGEQYFGPGTRLTVT.

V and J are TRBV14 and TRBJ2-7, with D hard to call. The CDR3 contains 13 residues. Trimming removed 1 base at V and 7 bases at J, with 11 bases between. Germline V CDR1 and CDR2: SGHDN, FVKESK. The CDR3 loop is CASSQGTLGEQYF. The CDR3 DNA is TGTGCCAGCAGCCAAGGAACCCTGGGGGAGCAGTACTTC.

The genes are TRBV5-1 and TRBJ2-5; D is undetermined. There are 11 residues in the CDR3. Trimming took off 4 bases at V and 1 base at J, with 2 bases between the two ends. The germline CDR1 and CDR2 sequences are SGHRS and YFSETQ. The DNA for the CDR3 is TGCGCCAGCAGCGTCCAAGAGACCCAGTACTTC. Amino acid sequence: CASSVQETQYF.

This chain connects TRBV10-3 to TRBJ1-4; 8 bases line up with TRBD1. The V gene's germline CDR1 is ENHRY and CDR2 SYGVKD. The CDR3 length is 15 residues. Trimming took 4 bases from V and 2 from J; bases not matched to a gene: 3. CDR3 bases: TGTGCCATCAGTGCAGGGGGCGCGACTAATGAAAAACTGTTTTTT. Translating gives CAISAGGATNEKLFF.

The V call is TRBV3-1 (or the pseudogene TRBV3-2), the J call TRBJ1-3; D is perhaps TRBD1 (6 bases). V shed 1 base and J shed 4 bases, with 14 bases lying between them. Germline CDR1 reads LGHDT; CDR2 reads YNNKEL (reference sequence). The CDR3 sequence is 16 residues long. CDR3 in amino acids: CASSQGGGPPGNTIYF. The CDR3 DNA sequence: TGTGCCAGCAGCCAAGGCGGGGGGCCCCCGGGAAACACCATATATTTT.